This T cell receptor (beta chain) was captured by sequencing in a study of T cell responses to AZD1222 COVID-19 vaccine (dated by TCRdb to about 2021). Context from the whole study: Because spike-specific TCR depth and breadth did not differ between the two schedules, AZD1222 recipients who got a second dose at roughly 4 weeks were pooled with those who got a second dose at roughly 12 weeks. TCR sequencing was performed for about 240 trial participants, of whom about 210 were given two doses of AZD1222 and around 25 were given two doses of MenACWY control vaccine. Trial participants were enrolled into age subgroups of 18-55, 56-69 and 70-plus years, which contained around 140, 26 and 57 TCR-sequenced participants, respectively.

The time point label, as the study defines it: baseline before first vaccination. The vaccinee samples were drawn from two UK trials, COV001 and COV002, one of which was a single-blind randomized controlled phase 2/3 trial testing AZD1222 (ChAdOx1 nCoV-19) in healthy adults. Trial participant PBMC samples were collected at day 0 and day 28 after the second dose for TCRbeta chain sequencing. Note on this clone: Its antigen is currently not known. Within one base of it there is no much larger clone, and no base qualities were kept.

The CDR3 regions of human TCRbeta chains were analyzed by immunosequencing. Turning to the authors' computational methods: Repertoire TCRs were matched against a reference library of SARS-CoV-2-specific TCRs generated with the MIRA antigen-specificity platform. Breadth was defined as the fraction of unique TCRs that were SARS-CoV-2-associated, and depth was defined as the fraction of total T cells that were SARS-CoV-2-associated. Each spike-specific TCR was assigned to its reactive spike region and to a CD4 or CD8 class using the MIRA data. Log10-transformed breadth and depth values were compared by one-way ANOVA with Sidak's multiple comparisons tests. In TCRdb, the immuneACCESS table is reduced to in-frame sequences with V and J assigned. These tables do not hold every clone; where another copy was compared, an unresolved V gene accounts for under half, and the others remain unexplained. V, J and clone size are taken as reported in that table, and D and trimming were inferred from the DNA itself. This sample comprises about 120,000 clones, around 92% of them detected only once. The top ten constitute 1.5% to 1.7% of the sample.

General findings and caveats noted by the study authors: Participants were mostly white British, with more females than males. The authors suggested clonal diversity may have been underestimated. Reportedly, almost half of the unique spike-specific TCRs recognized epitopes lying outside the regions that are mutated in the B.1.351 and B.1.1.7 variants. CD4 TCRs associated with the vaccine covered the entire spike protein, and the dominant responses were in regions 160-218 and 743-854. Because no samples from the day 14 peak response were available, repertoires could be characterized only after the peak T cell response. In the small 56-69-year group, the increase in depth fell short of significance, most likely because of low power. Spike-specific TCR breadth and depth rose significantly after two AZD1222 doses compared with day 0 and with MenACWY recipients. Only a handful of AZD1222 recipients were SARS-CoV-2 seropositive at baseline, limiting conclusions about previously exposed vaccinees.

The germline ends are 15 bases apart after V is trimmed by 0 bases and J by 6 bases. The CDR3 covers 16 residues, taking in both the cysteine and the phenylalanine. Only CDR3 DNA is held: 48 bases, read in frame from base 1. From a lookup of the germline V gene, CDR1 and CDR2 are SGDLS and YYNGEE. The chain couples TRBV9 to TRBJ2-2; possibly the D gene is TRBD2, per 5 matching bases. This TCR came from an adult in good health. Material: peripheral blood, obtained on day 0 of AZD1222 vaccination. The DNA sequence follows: TGTGCCAGCAGCGTAGCCCTGCGGGTAGTGGCCGGGGAGCTGTTTTTT. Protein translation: CASSVALRVVAGELFF.